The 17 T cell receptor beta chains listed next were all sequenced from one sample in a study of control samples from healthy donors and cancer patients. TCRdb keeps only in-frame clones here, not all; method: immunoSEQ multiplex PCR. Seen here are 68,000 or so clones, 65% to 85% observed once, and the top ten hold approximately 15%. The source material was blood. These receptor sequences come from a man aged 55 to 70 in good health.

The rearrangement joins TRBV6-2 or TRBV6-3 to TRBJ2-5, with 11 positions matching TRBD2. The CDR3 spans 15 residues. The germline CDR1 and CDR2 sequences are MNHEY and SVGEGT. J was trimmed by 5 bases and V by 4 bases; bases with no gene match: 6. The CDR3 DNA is TGTGCCAGCAGTTCGTCTAGCGGGAGGTGGGAGACCCAGTACTTC. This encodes CASSSSSGRWETQYF.

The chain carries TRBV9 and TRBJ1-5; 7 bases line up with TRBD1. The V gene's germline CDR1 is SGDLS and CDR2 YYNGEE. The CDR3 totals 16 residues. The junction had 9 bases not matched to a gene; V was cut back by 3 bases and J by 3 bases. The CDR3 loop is CASSAFRGTLNQPQHF. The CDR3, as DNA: TGTGCCAGCAGCGCCTTCAGGGGGACCCTCAATCAGCCCCAGCATTTT. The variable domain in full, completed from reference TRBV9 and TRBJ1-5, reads DSGVTQTPKHLITATGQRVTLRCSPRSGDLSVYWYQQSLDQGLQFLIQYYNGEERAKGNILERFSAQQFPDLHSELNLSSLELGDSALYFCASSAFRGTLNQPQHFGDGTRLSIL.

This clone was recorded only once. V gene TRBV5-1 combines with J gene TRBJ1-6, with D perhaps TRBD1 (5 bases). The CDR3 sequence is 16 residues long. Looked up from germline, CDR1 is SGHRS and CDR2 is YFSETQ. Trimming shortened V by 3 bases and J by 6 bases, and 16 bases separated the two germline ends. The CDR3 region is CASSSDTGPPNSPLHF. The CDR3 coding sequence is TGCGCCAGCAGCTCAGACACGGGACCGCCTAATTCACCCCTCCACTTT.

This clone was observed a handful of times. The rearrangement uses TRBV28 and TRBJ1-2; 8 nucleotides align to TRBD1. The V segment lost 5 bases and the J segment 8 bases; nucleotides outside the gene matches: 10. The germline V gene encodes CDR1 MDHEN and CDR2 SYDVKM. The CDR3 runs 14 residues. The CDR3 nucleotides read TGTGCCAGCAGTCCAACCACAGGGGGTGGAGGCTACACCTTC. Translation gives CASSPTTGGGGYTF.

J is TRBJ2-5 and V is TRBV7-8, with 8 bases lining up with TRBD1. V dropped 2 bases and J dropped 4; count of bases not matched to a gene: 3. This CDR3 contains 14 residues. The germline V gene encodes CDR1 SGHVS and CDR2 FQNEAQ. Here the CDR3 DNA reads TGTGCCAGCAGCTTACGACAGGGGTTAGAGACCCAGTACTTC. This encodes CASSLRQGLETQYF.

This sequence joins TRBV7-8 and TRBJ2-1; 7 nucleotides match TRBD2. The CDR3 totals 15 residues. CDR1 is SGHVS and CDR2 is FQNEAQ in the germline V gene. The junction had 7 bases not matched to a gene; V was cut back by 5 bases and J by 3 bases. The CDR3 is CASSVGGRVYNEQFF. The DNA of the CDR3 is TGTGCCAGCAGCGTGGGGGGGAGGGTCTACAATGAGCAGTTCTTC.

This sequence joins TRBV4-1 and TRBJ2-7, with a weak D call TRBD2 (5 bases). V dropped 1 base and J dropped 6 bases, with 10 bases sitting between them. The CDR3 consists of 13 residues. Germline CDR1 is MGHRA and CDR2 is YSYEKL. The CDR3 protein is CASSQGGNGEQYF. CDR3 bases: TGCGCCAGCAGCCAAGGAGGGAACGGCGAGCAGTACTTC.

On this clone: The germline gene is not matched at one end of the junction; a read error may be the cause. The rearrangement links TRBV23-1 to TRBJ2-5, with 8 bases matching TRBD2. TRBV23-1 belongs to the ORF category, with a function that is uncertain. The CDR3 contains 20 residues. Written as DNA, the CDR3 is TGCGCCCGCAGCCGCCGCGACCGGGGGGGTGCGGGGGTAAAATGGGAGACCCAGTACTTC. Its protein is CARSRRDRGGAGVKWETQYF.

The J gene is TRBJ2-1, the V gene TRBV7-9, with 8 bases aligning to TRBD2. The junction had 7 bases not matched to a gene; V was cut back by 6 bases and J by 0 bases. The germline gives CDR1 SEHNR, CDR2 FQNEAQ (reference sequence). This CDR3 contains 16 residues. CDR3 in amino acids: CASSTLSGTSYNEQFF. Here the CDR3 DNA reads TGTGCCAGCAGTACCCTTAGCGGGACCTCCTACAATGAGCAGTTCTTC.

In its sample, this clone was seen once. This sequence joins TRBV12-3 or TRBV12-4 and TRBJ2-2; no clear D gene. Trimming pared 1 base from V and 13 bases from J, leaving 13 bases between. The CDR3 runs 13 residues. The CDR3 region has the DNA TGTGCCAGCAGTTTAGAAAGCGCCGGGCGGCTGTTTTTT. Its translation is CASSLESAGRLFF.

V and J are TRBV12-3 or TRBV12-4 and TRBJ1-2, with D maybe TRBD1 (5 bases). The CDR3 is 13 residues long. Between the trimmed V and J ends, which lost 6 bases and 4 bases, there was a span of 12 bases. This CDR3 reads CASRGDGPYGYTF. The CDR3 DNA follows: TGTGCCAGCAGAGGGGACGGACCCTATGGCTACACCTTC.

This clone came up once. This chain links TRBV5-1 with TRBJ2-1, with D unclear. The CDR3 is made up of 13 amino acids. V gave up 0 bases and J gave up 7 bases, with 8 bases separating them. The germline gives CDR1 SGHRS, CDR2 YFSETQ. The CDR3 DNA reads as TGCGCCAGCAGCTTGGCACCACTAAATGAGCAGTTCTTC. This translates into CASSLAPLNEQFF.

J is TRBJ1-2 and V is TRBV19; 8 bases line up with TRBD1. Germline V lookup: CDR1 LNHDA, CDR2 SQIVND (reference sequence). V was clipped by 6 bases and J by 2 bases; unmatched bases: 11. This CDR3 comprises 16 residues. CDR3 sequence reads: CASSPQGDRPNYGYTF. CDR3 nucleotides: TGTGCCAGTAGCCCTCAGGGGGACAGGCCCAACTATGGCTACACCTTC.

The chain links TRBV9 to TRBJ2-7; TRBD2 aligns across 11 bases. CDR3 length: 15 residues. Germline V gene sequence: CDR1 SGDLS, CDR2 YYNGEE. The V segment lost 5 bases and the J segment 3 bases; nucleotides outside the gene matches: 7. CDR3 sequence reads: CASSGTSGLYYEQYF. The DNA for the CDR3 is TGTGCCAGCAGTGGGACTAGCGGACTTTACTACGAGCAGTACTTC. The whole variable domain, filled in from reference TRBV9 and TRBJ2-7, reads DSGVTQTPKHLITATGQRVTLRCSPRSGDLSVYWYQQSLDQGLQFLIQYYNGEERAKGNILERFSAQQFPDLHSELNLSSLELGDSALYFCASSGTSGLYYEQYFGPGTRLTVT.

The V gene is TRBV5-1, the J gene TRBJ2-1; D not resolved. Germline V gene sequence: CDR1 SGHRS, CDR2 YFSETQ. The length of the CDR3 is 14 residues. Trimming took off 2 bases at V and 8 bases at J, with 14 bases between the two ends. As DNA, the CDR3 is TGCGCCAGCAGCTTATACCTAGGCTTCCATGAGCAGTTCTTC. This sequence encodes CASSLYLGFHEQFF. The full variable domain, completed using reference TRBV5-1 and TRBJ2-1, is KAGVTQTPRYLIKTRGQQVTLSCSPISGHRSVSWYQQTPGQGLQFLFEYFSETQRNKGNFPGRFSGRQFSNSRSEMNVSTLELGDSALYLCASSLYLGFHEQFFGPGTRLTVL.

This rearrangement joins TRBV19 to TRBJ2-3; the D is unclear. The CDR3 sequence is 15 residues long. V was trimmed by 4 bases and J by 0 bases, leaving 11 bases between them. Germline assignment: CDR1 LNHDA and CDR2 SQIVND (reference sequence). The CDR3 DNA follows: TGTGCCAGTAGTACCCTATTGTCTAGCACAGATACGCAGTATTTT. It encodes CASSTLLSSTDTQYF.

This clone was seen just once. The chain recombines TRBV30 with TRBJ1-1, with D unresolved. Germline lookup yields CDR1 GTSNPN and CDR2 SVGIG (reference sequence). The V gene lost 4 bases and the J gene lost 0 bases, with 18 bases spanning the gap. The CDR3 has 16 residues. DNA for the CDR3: TGTGCCTGGAAGGCAGAGCGTAACCGCATGAACACTGAAGCTTTCTTT. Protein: CAWKAERNRMNTEAFF.